The 2 T cell receptor beta chains listed next were all sequenced from one sample in a study of cytomegalovirus exposure and HLA in healthy donors (dated by TCRdb to the late 2010s). Preparation of the library involved the immunoSEQ multiplex PCR assay. TCRdb retrieved this table from immuneACCESS and kept in-frame rearrangements only. Not all clones are present; in checked studies, unresolved V genes account for under half, and no reason is known for the remainder. The table for this sample lists about 160,000 clones; nearly 90% of them were counted only once. The ten largest clonotypes hold approximately 10% of the sample. What was sequenced was PBMCs. Receptor source: a young woman in good health and CMV-seropositive.

The CDR3 coding sequence is TGTGCCAGCAGTTTACCGGACAGGGGGCGGTATGGCTACACCTTC. This translates into CASSLPDRGRYGYTF. The chain employs TRBV28 and TRBJ1-2, with 11 bases lining up with TRBD1. The CDR3 extends over 15 amino acids. With 2 bases clipped from V and 5 bases from J, the junction kept 4 bases outside the gene matches. CDR1 is MDHEN, CDR2 SYDVKM, per germline.

This clone was detected once. The V and J genes are TRBV27 and TRBJ1-1; TRBD1 agrees at 8 bases. V dropped 4 bases and J dropped 6; count of bases not matched to a gene: 4. Germline V gene lookup returns CDR1 MNHEY and CDR2 SMNVEV (reference sequence). CDR3 length equals 13 residues. The CDR3 DNA follows: TGTGCCAGCAGTTCGTCGACAGGGGCTGAAGCTTTCTTT. It is translated as CASSSSTGAEAFF.